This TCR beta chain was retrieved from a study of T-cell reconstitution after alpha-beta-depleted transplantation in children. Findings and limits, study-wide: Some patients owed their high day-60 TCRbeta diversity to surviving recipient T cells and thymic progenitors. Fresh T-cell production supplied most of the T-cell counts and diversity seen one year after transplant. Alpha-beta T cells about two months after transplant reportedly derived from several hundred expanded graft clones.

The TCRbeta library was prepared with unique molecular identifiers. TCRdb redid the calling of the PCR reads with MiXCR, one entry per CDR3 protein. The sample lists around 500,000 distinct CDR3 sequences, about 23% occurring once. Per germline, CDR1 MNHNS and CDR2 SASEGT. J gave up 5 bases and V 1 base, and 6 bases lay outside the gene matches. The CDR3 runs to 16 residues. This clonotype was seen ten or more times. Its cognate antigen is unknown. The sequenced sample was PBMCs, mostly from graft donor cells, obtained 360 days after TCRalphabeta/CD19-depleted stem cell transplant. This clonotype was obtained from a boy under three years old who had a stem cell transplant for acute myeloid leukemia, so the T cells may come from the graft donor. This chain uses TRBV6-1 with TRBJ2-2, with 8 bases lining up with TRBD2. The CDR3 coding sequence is TGTGCCAGCAGTGAAGTAGCGGGGCGGAAGACCGGGGAGCTGTTTTTT. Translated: CASSEVAGRKTGELFF.